This is a list of T cell receptor beta chains from one sample in a study of blood T cell repertoires in COVID-19. The protocol was immunoSEQ multiplex PCR, while the TCRdb copy is restricted to in-frame clones and leaves out a portion. This sample carries 140,000 to 150,000 clones, roughly 88% of them seen once, and the ten largest clones take 1% to 1.5%. The sequencing input was PBMCs or T cells enriched from blood (not recorded which). The receptors were gathered from a woman aged 25 to 39 with acute COVID-19. Both conserved end residues are part of each CDR3. A D gene is named only where the DNA matches it firmly. Some rows have no size entry. The others give once, few or many, or a class for an expanded clone.

CDR3 protein,CDR3 DNA,D gene,V gene,J gene,clone size
CASSPTPGTSGSNEQFF,TGTGCCAGCAGTCCCACCCCCGGGACTAGCGGGAGCAATGAGCAGTTCTTC,TRBD2,TRBV28,TRBJ2-1,NA
CASSLMTGSNSPLHF,TGTGCCAGCAGTTTGATGACAGGGTCCAATTCACCCCTCCACTTT,TRBD1,TRBV6-6,TRBJ1-6,NA
CAWSVRLGAEAFF,TGTGCCTGGAGTGTAAGGTTAGGAGCTGAAGCTTTCTTT,NA,TRBV30,TRBJ1-1,NA
CSVVNTDPYGYTF,TGCAGCGTTGTGAACACAGACCCCTATGGCTACACCTTC,NA,TRBV29-1,TRBJ1-2,once
CASSETGPYEQYF,TGTGCCAGCAGTGAGACAGGTCCCTACGAGCAGTACTTC,NA,TRBV2,TRBJ2-7,NA
CASSQSGSSGKEQYF,TGTGCCAGCAGCCAAAGTGGGAGTAGCGGGAAAGAGCAGTACTTC,TRBD2,TRBV3-1/TRBV3-2,TRBJ2-7,NA
CATSITGAYEQYF,TGTGCCACCAGCATTACAGGCGCCTACGAGCAGTACTTC,NA,TRBV15,TRBJ2-7,NA
CSASRAGSYEQYF,TGCAGTGCTAGTCGAGCGGGTAGCTACGAGCAGTACTTC,NA,TRBV20-1,TRBJ2-7,NA
CASSQDPSGQGDEQYF,TGCGCCAGCAGCCAAGACCCATCGGGACAGGGGGACGAGCAGTACTTC,TRBD1,TRBV4-3,TRBJ2-7,NA
CASSLVPLPGANVLTF,TGTGCCAGCAGCTTAGTCCCGCTACCTGGGGCCAACGTCCTGACTTTC,NA,TRBV11-2,TRBJ2-6,NA
CASGRGEQYF,TGTGCCAGCGGGCGGGGCGAGCAGTACTTC,NA,TRBV28,TRBJ2-7,NA
CASSLVVTEDSNQPQHF,TGCGCCAGCAGCCTAGTCGTAACCGAAGATAGCAATCAGCCCCAGCATTTT,NA,TRBV4-1,TRBJ1-5,NA
CASSPRPATSGSAGELFF,TGTGCCAGTAGTCCCAGGCCCGCGACTAGCGGGAGCGCCGGGGAGCTGTTTTTT,TRBD2,TRBV19,TRBJ2-2,NA
CASTKGRGTRSEAFF,TGTGCCAGCACCAAGGGGAGGGGCACCCGGAGTGAAGCTTTCTTT,NA,TRBV11-2,TRBJ1-1,NA
CASSTIGTGEETQYF,TGTGCCAGCAGCACCATAGGGACAGGGGAAGAGACCCAGTACTTC,TRBD1,TRBV6-5,TRBJ2-5,NA
CASSPRDSYTGELFF,TGTGCCAGCAGCCCGAGGGACTCCTACACCGGGGAGCTGTTTTTT,NA,TRBV7-3,TRBJ2-2,NA
CASSSLLQGDYGYTF,TGTGCCAGCAGTTCTTTACTACAGGGAGACTATGGCTACACCTTC,NA,TRBV6-2/TRBV6-3,TRBJ1-2,NA
CASSPQGLAGGSYEQYF,TGCGCCAGCAGCCCCCAAGGGCTAGCGGGAGGATCCTACGAGCAGTACTTC,TRBD2,TRBV5-1,TRBJ2-7,NA
CATSRTGALNTEAFF,TGTGCCACCAGCAGAACAGGAGCCCTGAACACTGAAGCTTTCTTT,NA,TRBV15,TRBJ1-1,NA
CASSQDWGEQGPFSPLHF,TGTGCCAGCAGCCAAGACTGGGGTGAGCAGGGCCCTTTTTCACCCCTCCACTTT,NA,TRBV3-1/TRBV3-2,TRBJ1-6,NA
CASMKREAPYEQYF,TGTGCCAGCATGAAGCGGGAGGCCCCCTACGAGCAGTACTTC,TRBD2,TRBV7-2,TRBJ2-7,NA
CASRITGGNNQPQHF,TGTGCCAGCAGGATTACAGGGGGAAACAATCAGCCCCAGCATTTT,TRBD1,TRBV2,TRBJ1-5,NA